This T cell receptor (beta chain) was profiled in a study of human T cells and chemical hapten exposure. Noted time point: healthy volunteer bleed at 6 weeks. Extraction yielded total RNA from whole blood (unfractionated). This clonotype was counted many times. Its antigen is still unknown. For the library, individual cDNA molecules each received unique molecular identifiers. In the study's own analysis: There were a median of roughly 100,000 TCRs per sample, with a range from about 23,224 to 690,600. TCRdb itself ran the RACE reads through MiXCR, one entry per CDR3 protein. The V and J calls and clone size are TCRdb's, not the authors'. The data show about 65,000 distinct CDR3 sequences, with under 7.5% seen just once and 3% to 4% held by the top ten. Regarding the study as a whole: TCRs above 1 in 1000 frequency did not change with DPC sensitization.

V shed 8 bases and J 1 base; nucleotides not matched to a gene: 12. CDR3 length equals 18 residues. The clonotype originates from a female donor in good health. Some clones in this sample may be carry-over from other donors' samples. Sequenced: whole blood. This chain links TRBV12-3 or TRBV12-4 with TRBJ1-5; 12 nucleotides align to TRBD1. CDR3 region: CASARTGQGAVSNQPQHF. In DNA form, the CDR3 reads TGTGCCAGCGCGCGAACGGGACAGGGGGCAGTGAGCAATCAGCCCCAGCATTTT.